These 13 T cell receptor beta chains share one sample of origin, sequenced in a study of shared clonotypes between healthy human individuals. TCRdb's table, derived via immunoSEQ multiplex PCR, lists solely in-frame clones and lacks some. This sample has approximately 1.9 million clones, with around 93% found just once. Positive CCR7 selection of CD45RO-negative cells yielded the naive CD8 cells, and terminally differentiated effector memory CD45RA+ cells were excluded. The specimen sequenced was naive CD8+ T cells from PBMCs. The source of these receptors is a man aged 18 to 35 in good health. Some clones in this sample may be carry-over from other donors' samples.

This sequence joins TRBV29-1 and TRBJ2-7; 8 bases are shared with TRBD2. V shed 6 bases and J 5 bases; nucleotides not matched to a gene: 9. CDR3 length equals 13 residues. CDR1 is SQVTM and CDR2 is ANQGSEA in the germline V gene. The chain's CDR3 is CSVLAGPGNEQYF. In DNA form, the CDR3 reads TGCAGCGTCTTAGCGGGGCCGGGGAACGAGCAGTACTTC.

The chain carries TRBV30 and TRBJ2-3, with 16 bases lining up with TRBD2. The junction had 7 bases not matched to a gene; V was cut back by 8 bases and J by 2 bases. Germline CDR1 and CDR2: GTSNPN and SVGIG (reference sequence). The CDR3 contains 16 residues. The CDR3 DNA follows: TGTGCCGGACTTGGGACTAGCGGGAGGGTCACAGATACGCAGTATTTT. It codes for CAGLGTSGRVTDTQYF.

The gene calls are TRBV11-1 and TRBJ1-1, with a weak D call TRBD1 (6 bases). CDR1 is SGHAT and CDR2 is FQDESV in the germline V gene (reference sequence). This CDR3 has 14 amino acids. V was shortened by 2 bases and J by 5 bases, with 12 bases between the two germline ends. In DNA form, the CDR3 reads TGTGCCAGCAGCTTATTACAGGGTGGGACTGAAGCTTTCTTT. As protein: CASSLLQGGTEAFF.

The J gene is TRBJ2-7, the V gene TRBV19; D unclear. CDR3 length: 13 amino acids. Per the germline V gene, CDR1 is LNHDA and CDR2 is SQIVND (reference sequence). V dropped 1 base and J dropped 2 bases, with 6 bases sitting between them. The CDR3 nucleotides read TGTGCCAGTAGTATAGTTCCAGCCTACGAGCAGTACTTC. It codes for CASSIVPAYEQYF.

This sequence joins TRBV4-3 and TRBJ1-1; D is possibly TRBD1 (5 bases). The CDR3 totals 13 residues. Germline V gene lookup returns CDR1 LGHNA and CDR2 YSLEER. V lost 8 bases, J lost 7 bases, and 17 bases lay in between. CDR3 in amino acids: CASASRGLGEAFF. The CDR3 region has the DNA TGCGCCAGCGCCTCGAGGGGTTTAGGTGAAGCTTTCTTT.

The chain uses TRBV19 and TRBJ2-7, with D possibly being TRBD2 (5 bases). V was clipped by 4 bases and J by 2 bases, with 12 bases between them. This CDR3 spans 14 amino acids. Looked up from germline, CDR1 is LNHDA and CDR2 is SQIVND (reference sequence). The CDR3 loop reads CASSTGLITYEQYF. Here the CDR3 DNA reads TGTGCCAGTAGTACGGGGTTGATAACCTACGAGCAGTACTTC.

The rearrangement links TRBV5-6 to TRBJ2-7, with D unclear. There are 13 residues in the CDR3. Germline CDR1 SGHDT, CDR2 YYEEEE. V lost 1 base, J lost 1 base, and 6 bases lay in between. The CDR3 sequence: CASSLLASYEQYF. CDR3 nucleotide sequence: TGTGCCAGCAGCTTGCTGGCTTCCTACGAGCAGTACTTC. Full variable domain (rest looked up from reference TRBV5-6 and TRBJ2-7): DAGVTQSPTHLIKTRGQQVTLRCSPKSGHDTVSWYQQALGQGPQFIFQYYEEEERQRGNFPDRFSGHQFPNYSSELNVNALLLGDSALYLCASSLLASYEQYFGPGTRLTVT.

The chain has TRBV6-1 and TRBJ1-1; no clear D gene. V lost 1 base to trimming and J lost 5 bases, with 8 bases between them. Germline V gives CDR1 MNHNS, CDR2 SASEGT. This CDR3 region has 13 residues. CDR3 in amino acids: CASSEVPVTEAFF. CDR3 DNA: TGTGCCAGCAGTGAAGTCCCAGTAACTGAAGCTTTCTTT.

The CDR3 region is CASRVAGANEQFF. The CDR3, as DNA: TGTGCCAGCCGGGTAGCGGGAGCGAATGAGCAGTTCTTC. This chain links TRBV7-8 with TRBJ2-1; 9 nucleotides agree with TRBD2. Germline V gene lookup returns CDR1 SGHVS and CDR2 FQNEAQ. This CDR3 contains 13 residues. The V gene end was trimmed by 8 bases and the J gene end by 7 bases; junction bases not matched to a gene: 6.

The chain couples TRBV9 to TRBJ1-1; TRBD1 is a possible D gene (5 bases). V was shortened by 4 bases and J by 8 bases, with 12 bases between the two germline ends. Germline V gives CDR1 SGDLS, CDR2 YYNGEE. The CDR3 runs 12 residues. CDR3 sequence (DNA): TGTGCCAGCAGCCCGAGTCGGGGGGAAGCTTTCTTT. Translation gives CASSPSRGEAFF.

The chain links TRBV15 to TRBJ2-5, with D perhaps TRBD1 (6 bases). This CDR3 is 14 amino acids long. Trimming shortened V by 2 bases and J by 5 bases, and 12 bases separated the two germline ends. The germline gives CDR1 LNHNV, CDR2 YYDKDF (reference sequence). Written as DNA, the CDR3 is TGTGCCACCAGCAGAACAGGGCTTGAGGAGACCCAGTACTTC. It encodes CATSRTGLEETQYF.

This sequence joins TRBV7-9 and TRBJ2-7; TRBD1 aligns across 9 bases. Germline V lookup: CDR1 SEHNR, CDR2 FQNEAQ (reference sequence). This CDR3 is built from 14 residues. Losses at the gene ends were 6 bases for V and 5 bases for J; bases not matched to a gene: 8. The DNA for the CDR3 is TGTGCCAGCAGACCCGGGACAGGGAGCGACGAGCAGTACTTC. Its protein is CASRPGTGSDEQYF.

This sequence joins TRBV7-9 and TRBJ2-7; TRBD1 is a possible D gene (5 bases). Germline loops: CDR1 SEHNR, CDR2 FQNEAQ (reference sequence). CDR3 length: 14 amino acids. Between the trimmed V and J ends, which lost 5 bases and 4 bases, there was a span of 15 bases. DNA for the CDR3: TGTGCCAGCAGCCTAGACAGTAACAATTACGAGCAGTACTTC. Protein: CASSLDSNNYEQYF.